This T cell receptor (beta chain) emerged from a study of blood T cell repertoires in COVID-19. At the level of the study: Samples of COVID-19 (acute and convalescent) were obtained from the United States, Italy and Spain. PBMCs, B-cell-depleted T cells, or T cells provided the cDNA or gDNA that made up the material.

Assay: immunoSEQ multiplex PCR; the TCRdb copy retains only in-frame clones and omits some. The sample yields about 82,000 clones, around 82% seen once. This CDR3 is built from 18 residues. CDR1 and CDR2 from the germline V gene are LNHDA and SQIVND (reference sequence). J gave up 0 bases and V 2 bases, and 9 bases lay outside the gene matches. This receptor was taken from a woman between 55 and 75 years old with acute or convalescent COVID-19. The rearrangement joins TRBV19 to TRBJ2-1; 8 bases agree with TRBD2. Sequencing input: peripheral blood. The CDR3 sequence is CASSIIGGVSGSYNEQFF. The CDR3 coding sequence is TGTGCCAGTAGTATAATCGGGGGGGTTTCGGGCTCCTACAATGAGCAGTTCTTC.